Shown below are 2 T cell receptor beta chains from a single sample sequenced in a study of beta chain features in type 1 diabetes. The entirety of the isolated RNA underwent reverse transcription, so expressed TCRB transcripts were sequenced. Using immunoSEQ multiplex PCR, the repertoire was profiled, and TCRdb retains in-frame clones only, with some absent. The sample carries more than 550,000 clones, roughly 13% recorded once. Findings and limits, study-wide: TCRB CDR3s from Type 1 diabetes patients were moderately but significantly shorter in all four CD4+ subsets.

For these TCRs, the target antigens are not known. The sequenced sample was naive CD4+ T cells from blood. The receptors come from a man aged 18 to 29 with type 1 diabetes.

The CDR3 spells CSASRPVEQFF. The DNA of the CDR3 is TGCAGTGCTAGTAGACCGGTTGAGCAGTTCTTC. This sequence joins TRBV20-1 and TRBJ2-1; D gene uncertain. From germline, CDR1 is DFQATT and CDR2 SNEGSKA (reference sequence). Trimming took off 3 bases at V and 9 bases at J, with 9 bases between the two ends. CDR3 length equals 11 residues.

CDR3 in amino acids: CASSPDRAGWETQYF. CDR3 coding DNA: TGTGCCAGCAGCCCGGACAGGGCGGGTTGGGAGACCCAGTACTTC. The gene calls are TRBV2 and TRBJ2-5; 8 nucleotides align to TRBD1. CDR1 is SNHLY, CDR2 FYNNEI, per germline. V shed 6 bases and J 5 bases; nucleotides not matched to a gene: 11. The CDR3 spans 15 residues.